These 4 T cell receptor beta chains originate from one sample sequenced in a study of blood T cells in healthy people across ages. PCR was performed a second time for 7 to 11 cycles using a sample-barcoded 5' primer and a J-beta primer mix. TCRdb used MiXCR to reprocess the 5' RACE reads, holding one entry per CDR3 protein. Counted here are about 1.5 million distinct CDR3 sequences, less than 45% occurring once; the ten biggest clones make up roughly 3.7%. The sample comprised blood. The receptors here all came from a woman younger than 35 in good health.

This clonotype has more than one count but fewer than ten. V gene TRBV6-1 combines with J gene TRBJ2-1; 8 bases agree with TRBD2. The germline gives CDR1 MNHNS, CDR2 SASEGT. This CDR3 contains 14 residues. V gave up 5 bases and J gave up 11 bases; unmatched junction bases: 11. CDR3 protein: CASSTGGGPAKQFF. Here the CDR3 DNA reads TGTGCCAGCAGTACAGGCGGGGGGCCCGCGAAGCAGTTCTTC.

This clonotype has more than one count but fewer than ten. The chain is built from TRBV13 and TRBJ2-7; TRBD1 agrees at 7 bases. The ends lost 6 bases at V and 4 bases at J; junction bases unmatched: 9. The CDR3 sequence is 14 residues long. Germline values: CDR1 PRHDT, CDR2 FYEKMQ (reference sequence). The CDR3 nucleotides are TGTGCCAGCAGAAAGACAGGGTCTGAATACGAGCAGTACTTC. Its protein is CASRKTGSEYEQYF.

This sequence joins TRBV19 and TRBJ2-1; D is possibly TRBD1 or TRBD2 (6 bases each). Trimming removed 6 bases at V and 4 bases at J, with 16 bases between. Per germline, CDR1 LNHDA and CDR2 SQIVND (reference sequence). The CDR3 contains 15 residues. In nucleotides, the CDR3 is TGTGCCAGTAGGCTTAACGGGGGCGGGTACAATGAGCAGTTCTTC. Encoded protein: CASRLNGGGYNEQFF.

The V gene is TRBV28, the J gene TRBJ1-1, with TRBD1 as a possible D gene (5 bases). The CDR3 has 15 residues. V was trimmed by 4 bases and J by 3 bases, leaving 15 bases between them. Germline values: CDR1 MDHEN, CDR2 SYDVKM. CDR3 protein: CASSSLRRGDTEAFF. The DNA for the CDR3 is TGTGCCAGCAGTTCCCTGAGGAGGGGAGACACTGAAGCTTTCTTT. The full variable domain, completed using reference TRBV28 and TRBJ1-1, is DVKVTQSSRYLVKRTGEKVFLECVQDMDHENMFWYRQDPGLGLRLIYFSYDVKMKEKGDIPEGYSVSREKKERFSLILESASTNQTSMYLCASSSLRRGDTEAFFGQGTRLTVV.